This TCR beta chain was retrieved from a study of identical twins. Study outcomes and limitations: Twins shared beta out-of-frame sequences in excess, but this excess was weaker.

The CDR3 covers 14 residues. Trimming stripped 2 bases from V and 6 bases from J, with 11 bases between. Germline V lookup: CDR1 SGHDT, CDR2 YYEEEE. About this clonotype: The antigen is undetermined.

Template switching introduced a universal primer site, and the cDNA bore unique molecular identifiers. TCRdb reanalysed the 5' RACE reads using MiXCR and keeps one entry per CDR3 protein. The data show 450,000 or so distinct CDR3 sequences, 13% to 15% seen once. The data also belong to a second study, concerning yellow fever vaccine responses in identical twins.

Sequences were obtained from CD4+ T cells sorted from blood. This rearrangement joins TRBV5-6 to TRBJ2-2, with D tentatively TRBD1 (6 bases). This receptor was identified in a woman younger than 35 in good health. The CDR3 DNA reads as TGTGCCAGCAGCTTTTGGGGGCCGGCCGGGGAGCTGTTTTTT. Translation: CASSFWGPAGELFF.